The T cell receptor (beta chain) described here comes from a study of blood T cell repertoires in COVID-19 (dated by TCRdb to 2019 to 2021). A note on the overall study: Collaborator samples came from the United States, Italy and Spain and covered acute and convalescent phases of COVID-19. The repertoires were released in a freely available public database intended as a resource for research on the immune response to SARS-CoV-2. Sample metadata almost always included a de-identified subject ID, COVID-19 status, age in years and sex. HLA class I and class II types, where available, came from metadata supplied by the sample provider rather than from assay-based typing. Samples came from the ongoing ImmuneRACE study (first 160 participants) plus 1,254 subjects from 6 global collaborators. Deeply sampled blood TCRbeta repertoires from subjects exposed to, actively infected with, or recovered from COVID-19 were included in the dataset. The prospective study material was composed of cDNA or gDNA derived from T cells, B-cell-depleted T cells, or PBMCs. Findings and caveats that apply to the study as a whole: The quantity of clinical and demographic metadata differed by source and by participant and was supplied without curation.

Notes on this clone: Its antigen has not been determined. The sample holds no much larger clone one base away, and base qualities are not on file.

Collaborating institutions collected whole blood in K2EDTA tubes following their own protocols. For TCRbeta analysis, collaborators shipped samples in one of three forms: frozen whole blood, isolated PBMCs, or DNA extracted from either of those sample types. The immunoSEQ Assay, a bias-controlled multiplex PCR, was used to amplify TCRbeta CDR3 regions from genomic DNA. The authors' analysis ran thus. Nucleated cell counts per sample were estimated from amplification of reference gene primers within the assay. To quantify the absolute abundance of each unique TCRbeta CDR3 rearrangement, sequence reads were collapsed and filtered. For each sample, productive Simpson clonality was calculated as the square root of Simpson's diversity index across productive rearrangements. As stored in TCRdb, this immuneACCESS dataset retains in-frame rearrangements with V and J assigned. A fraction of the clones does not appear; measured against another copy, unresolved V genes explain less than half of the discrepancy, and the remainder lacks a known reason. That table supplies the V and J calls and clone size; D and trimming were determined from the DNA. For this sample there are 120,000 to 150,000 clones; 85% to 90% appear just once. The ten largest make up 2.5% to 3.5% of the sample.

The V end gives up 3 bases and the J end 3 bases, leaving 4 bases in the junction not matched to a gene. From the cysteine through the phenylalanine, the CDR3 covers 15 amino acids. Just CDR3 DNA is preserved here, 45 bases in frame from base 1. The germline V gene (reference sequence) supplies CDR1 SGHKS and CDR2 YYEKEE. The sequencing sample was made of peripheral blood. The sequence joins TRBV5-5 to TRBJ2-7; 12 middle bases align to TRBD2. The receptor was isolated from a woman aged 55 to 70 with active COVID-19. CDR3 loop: CASSSSLAGGYEQYF. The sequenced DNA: TGTGCCAGCAGCTCGTCACTAGCGGGAGGCTACGAGCAGTACTTC.